A single sample gave rise to the 21 T cell receptor beta chains below, sequenced in a study of blood T cell repertoires in COVID-19. Sequencing used immunoSEQ multiplex PCR; TCRdb keeps in-frame clones, though not all of them. The sample has roughly 150,000 clones, roughly 80% seen once. Sequenced material: peripheral blood. The receptors shown here come from a woman of 80 years or more with acute or convalescent COVID-19.

The chain is built from TRBV6-6 and TRBJ1-6; 8 bases map to TRBD1. This CDR3 has 14 amino acids. CDR1 MNHNY and CDR2 SVGAGI come from the germline V gene (reference sequence). Trimming removed 6 bases from V and 6 bases from J; junction bases left unmatched: 4. The CDR3 is CASSKGQANSPLHF. CDR3 nucleotide sequence: TGTGCCAGCAGCAAGGGACAGGCTAATTCACCCCTCCACTTT.

This clone was seen just once. The chain carries TRBV5-1 and TRBJ1-2; weak D call: TRBD1 (5 bases). Germline V lookup: CDR1 SGHRS, CDR2 YFSETQ. The CDR3 spans 16 residues. Trimming pared 5 bases from V and 0 bases from J, leaving 17 bases between. In DNA, the CDR3 is TGCGCCAGCAGGAGGTTATCTGGGGCCGCTAACTATGGCTACACCTTC. Translated, it gives CASRRLSGAANYGYTF.

This clone was counted between two and nine times. V is TRBV11-3 and J is TRBJ1-1, with unresolved D. The germline CDR1 and CDR2 sequences are SGHNT and YENEEA. The CDR3 totals 13 residues. The ends were cut back, 2 bases at V and 3 bases at J, with 7 bases in the middle. Here the CDR3 reads CASSLYLDTEAFF. DNA for the CDR3: TGTGCCAGCAGCTTATACTTGGACACTGAAGCTTTCTTT.

The chain carries TRBV19 and TRBJ1-5; D is unclear. This CDR3 is built from 16 residues. V was cut by 0 bases and J by 4 bases, with 13 bases left in between. Germline V gene data show CDR1 as LNHDA and CDR2 as SQIVND (reference sequence). CDR3 nucleotides: TGTGCCAGTAGTATAGACTCGTATATCCAGAATCAGCCCCAGCATTTT. Its translation: CASSIDSYIQNQPQHF.

CDR3 residues: CASSDSRGGSTDTQYF. CDR3 DNA sequence: TGTGCCAGCAGTGACTCCCGTGGGGGGAGCACAGATACGCAGTATTTT. The chain links TRBV6-4 to TRBJ2-3; D possibly corresponds to TRBD2 (6 bases). V shed 0 bases and J shed 0 bases, with 10 bases lying between them. Germline V gene data show CDR1 as MRHNA and CDR2 as SNTAGT. This CDR3 comprises 16 residues.

The chain uses TRBV7-2 and TRBJ2-1; the match to TRBD2 covers 10 bases. Trimming took 1 base from V and 3 from J; bases not matched to a gene: 3. The germline gives CDR1 SGHTA, CDR2 FQGNSA. The CDR3 runs to 16 residues. The CDR3 DNA reads as TGTGCCAGCAGCTTAGTCGCTAGCGGGAGCTACAATGAGCAGTTCTTC. Its translation is CASSLVASGSYNEQFF.

The CDR3 loop is CASSGTGGARYEQYF. Written as DNA, the CDR3 is TGTGCCAGCAGTGGGACCGGGGGGGCGCGGTACGAGCAGTACTTC. This sequence joins TRBV28 and TRBJ2-7; 8 bases align to TRBD2. Trimming at V came to 5 bases and at J to 4 bases, leaving 10 bases not matched to a gene. Germline loops: CDR1 MDHEN, CDR2 SYDVKM. The CDR3 has 15 residues. Drawing the rest from reference TRBV28 and TRBJ2-7, the complete variable domain is DVKVTQSSRYLVKRTGEKVFLECVQDMDHENMFWYRQDPGLGLRLIYFSYDVKMKEKGDIPEGYSVSREKKERFSLILESASTNQTSMYLCASSGTGGARYEQYFGPGTRLTVT.

This chain uses TRBV28 with TRBJ1-4; no clear D. The V gene's germline CDR1 is MDHEN and CDR2 SYDVKM. The CDR3 spans 15 residues. V gave up 3 bases and J gave up 5 bases, with 13 bases separating them. Written as DNA, the CDR3 is TGTGCCAGCAGTTTCGTACTCGGAGGGAATGAAAAACTGTTTTTT. Translated, it gives CASSFVLGGNEKLFF. Looking up the rest from reference TRBV28 and TRBJ1-4 gives the full variable domain: DVKVTQSSRYLVKRTGEKVFLECVQDMDHENMFWYRQDPGLGLRLIYFSYDVKMKEKGDIPEGYSVSREKKERFSLILESASTNQTSMYLCASSFVLGGNEKLFFGSGTQLSVL.

The rearrangement uses TRBV7-2 and TRBJ2-1; possible D gene TRBD2, 6 bases. Germline assignment: CDR1 SGHTA and CDR2 FQGNSA. V gave up 8 bases and J gave up 9 bases, with 23 bases separating them. This CDR3 has 15 residues. CDR3: CASARRGIASVEQFF. DNA of the CDR3: TGTGCCAGCGCACGGCGGGGAATAGCGTCAGTTGAGCAGTTCTTC.

The V call is TRBV7-6, the J call TRBJ2-2, with 11 nucleotides matching TRBD2. Losses at the gene ends were 1 base for V and 4 bases for J; bases not matched to a gene: 5. The CDR3 extends over 17 amino acids. CDR1 and CDR2 from the germline V gene are SGHVS and FNYEAQ. CDR3: CASSLGSGTSGTGELFF. Here the CDR3 DNA reads TGTGCCAGCAGCTTAGGATCGGGGACTAGCGGCACCGGGGAGCTGTTTTTT.

In DNA, the CDR3 is TGTGCTAGTGGTTTGCGGGAGAACACCGGGGAGCTGTTTTTT. Translation gives CASGLRENTGELFF. This chain links TRBV12-5 with TRBJ2-2; D is possibly TRBD2 (5 bases). V shed 2 bases and J shed 1 base, with 5 bases lying between them. The CDR3 is made up of 14 amino acids. Germline V gene lookup returns CDR1 LGHNT and CDR2 FRNRAP.

The table lists this clone with a count of one. The chain uses TRBV2 and TRBJ2-7; D is perhaps TRBD1 (5 bases). CDR3 length: 13 amino acids. V shed 8 bases and J shed 1 base, with 12 bases lying between them. The germline gives CDR1 SNHLY, CDR2 FYNNEI. Here the CDR3 reads CASEAGQSYEQYF. CDR3 in DNA: TGTGCCAGCGAGGCAGGGCAATCCTACGAGCAGTACTTC.

The chain joins TRBV2 to TRBJ1-1; 8 bases line up with TRBD1. Germline loops: CDR1 SNHLY, CDR2 FYNNEI. The CDR3 is 14 amino acids. V shed 6 bases, J shed 1 base, and the junction held 4 bases outside the gene matches. DNA for the CDR3: TGTGCCAGCAGGGGACAGGCGTCGAACACTGAAGCTTTCTTT. Its protein product is CASRGQASNTEAFF.

This rearrangement joins TRBV9 to TRBJ2-3; D unclear. This CDR3 contains 12 residues. Trimming took 1 base from V and 4 from J, leaving 4 bases between them. Germline V gene data show CDR1 as SGDLS and CDR2 as YYNGEE. This chain's CDR3 is CASSVPSDTQYF. The CDR3 DNA follows: TGTGCCAGCAGCGTACCCTCAGATACGCAGTATTTT.

This chain connects TRBV5-4 to TRBJ2-3; maybe TRBD2 (6 bases). The germline V gene has CDR1 SGHNT and CDR2 YYREEE (reference sequence). This CDR3 contains 14 residues. The V end lost 0 bases, the J end lost 6 bases, and 11 bases lay between the germline ends. The CDR3 reads CASSLDPGEDTQYF. CDR3 nucleotide sequence: TGTGCCAGCAGCTTGGATCCGGGGGAGGATACGCAGTATTTT.

The chain recombines TRBV19 with TRBJ2-2; 8 nucleotides line up with TRBD1. J lost 3 bases, V lost 3 bases, and 6 bases had no gene match. This CDR3 is 16 amino acids long. Germline V CDR1 and CDR2: LNHDA, SQIVND (reference sequence). The CDR3 nucleotides read TGTGCCAGTAGTATCGACAGGGGCGTGTACACCGGGGAGCTGTTTTTT. Protein product: CASSIDRGVYTGELFF.

V is TRBV5-6 and J is TRBJ1-1, with no clear D. CDR1 is SGHDT, CDR2 YYEEEE, per germline. Trimming took off 4 bases at V and 6 bases at J, with 10 bases between the two ends. The CDR3 covers 12 residues. This CDR3 reads CASSRDDSEAFF. CDR3 nucleotides: TGTGCCAGCAGCCGCGATGATTCTGAAGCTTTCTTT.

The chain couples TRBV6-1 to TRBJ1-5; D might be TRBD1 (6 bases). Trimming cost V 1 base and J 5 bases, with 9 bases left between them. Germline CDR1 and CDR2: MNHNS and SASEGT. The CDR3 is 14 amino acids. The CDR3 sequence is CASSEVEGDQPQHF. DNA for the CDR3: TGTGCCAGCAGTGAAGTAGAGGGGGATCAGCCCCAGCATTTT.

The genes are TRBV19 and TRBJ2-2, with 10 bases lining up with TRBD1. The CDR3 is 14 amino acids. Germline CDR1 reads LNHDA; CDR2 reads SQIVND (reference sequence). With V trimmed by 9 bases and J by 9 bases, 10 bases remained unmatched. In DNA, the CDR3 is TGTGCCAGCGTCCGGGACAGGGGAATCCGGGAGCTGTTTTTT. Protein sequence: CASVRDRGIRELFF. Supplemented by reference TRBV19 and TRBJ2-2, the full variable domain reads DGGITQSPKYLFRKEGQNVTLSCEQNLNHDAMYWYRQDPGQGLRLIYYSQIVNDFQKGDIAEGYSVSREKKESFPLTVTSAQKNPTAFYLCASVRDRGIRELFFGEGSRLTVL.

V and J are TRBV2 and TRBJ2-5; a possible D gene is TRBD2 (5 bases). The CDR3 totals 16 residues. The germline gives CDR1 SNHLY, CDR2 FYNNEI. V gave up 9 bases and J gave up 4 bases, with 24 bases separating them. CDR3 loop: CASTLPLGLNGETQYF. The CDR3 nucleotides read TGTGCCAGTACGCTCCCCCTCGGACTCAACGGAGAGACCCAGTACTTC.

This clone was recorded only once. The J gene is TRBJ2-7, the V gene TRBV6-5; 7 bases agree with TRBD1. J lost 4 bases, V lost 6 bases, and 9 bases had no gene match. The CDR3 runs 14 residues. CDR1 MNHEY and CDR2 SVGAGI come from the germline V gene. The CDR3 nucleotides read TGTGCCAGCAGGCAGCAACAGGGGCCATACGAGCAGTACTTC. Translating gives CASRQQQGPYEQYF.